The 8 T cell receptor beta chains below were found in one sample sequenced in a study of identical twins (dated by TCRdb to between 2015 and 2016). Receptors were amplified or captured by 5' RACE. The reads were generated on an Illumina HiSeq 2000. Starting from the raw public reads, TCRdb applied fastp trimming at Q25, assembled clones with MiXCR and retained in-frame beta chains. When rows share a CDR3 protein, they turn into one entry using the most common DNA and genes. This sample has roughly 630,000 distinct CDR3 sequences in its table, and about 7.1% of those were observed once. The ten largest account for 1.6% of the sample. These data also featured in a second study, about yellow fever vaccine responses in identical twins.

The sequenced sample consisted of PBMCs. The source of these receptors is a woman aged 18-30 years in good health.

This clonotype has at least ten counts. The V call is TRBV10-3, the J call TRBJ2-3; no clear D. Trimming took off 6 bases at V and 2 bases at J, with 15 bases between the two ends. Germline V gives CDR1 ENHRY, CDR2 SYGVKD. CDR3 length equals 15 residues. This CDR3 is CAIRESSRTTDTQYF. The CDR3 coding sequence is TGTGCCATCAGGGAAAGTAGCCGTACCACAGATACGCAGTATTTT.

This clonotype turned up a few times. The V gene is TRBV20-1, the J gene TRBJ1-1; maybe TRBD1 (5 bases). The CDR3 runs to 13 residues. V lost 5 bases and J 1 base, leaving 11 bases between the germline ends. Germline values: CDR1 DFQATT, CDR2 SNEGSKA (reference sequence). The chain's CDR3 is CSAGEGTNTEAFF. The CDR3 coding sequence is TGCAGTGCTGGTGAGGGGACGAACACTGAAGCTTTCTTT.

This sequence joins TRBV27 and TRBJ2-7; TRBD2 matches 10 bases. Germline loops: CDR1 MNHEY, CDR2 SMNVEV (reference sequence). V lost 6 bases and J lost 3; bases outside the gene matches: 11. CDR3 length: 16 amino acids. CDR3 bases: TGTGCCAGCAGCTCCCGCCTAGCGGGAGTTTTCTACGAGCAGTACTTC. It encodes CASSSRLAGVFYEQYF.

J is TRBJ2-3 and V is TRBV5-6, with D perhaps TRBD1 (5 bases). This CDR3 comprises 13 residues. Trimming cost V 0 bases and J 6 bases, with 8 bases left between them. Germline V gives CDR1 SGHDT, CDR2 YYEEEE. In DNA, the CDR3 is TGTGCCAGCAGCTTGGCCAAGGGGGATACGCAGTATTTT. Its translation: CASSLAKGDTQYF. The full variable domain, in which reference TRBV5-6 and TRBJ2-3 provide the parts outside the CDR3, is DAGVTQSPTHLIKTRGQQVTLRCSPKSGHDTVSWYQQALGQGPQFIFQYYEEEERQRGNFPDRFSGHQFPNYSSELNVNALLLGDSALYLCASSLAKGDTQYFGPGTRLTVL.

This clonotype was counted only a few times. This sequence joins TRBV18 and TRBJ2-7; 8 nucleotides agree with TRBD1. The J segment lost 12 bases and the V segment lost 5 bases, leaving 9 bases of the junction unmatched. Germline loops: CDR1 KGHSH, CDR2 LQKENI. CDR3 length equals 12 residues. CDR3 sequence (DNA): TGTGCCAGCTCAACAGGACAGGGCGGTCTGTACTTC. The encoded protein is CASSTGQGGLYF.

This clonotype was seen only a few times. The J gene is TRBJ2-1, the V gene TRBV12-3 or TRBV12-4; D is unresolved. The V and J ends lost 6 bases and 9 bases respectively, with 9 bases between them. This CDR3 is 11 amino acids long. The CDR3 loop reads CASRKGGEQFF. In DNA form, the CDR3 reads TGTGCCAGCAGAAAGGGTGGTGAGCAGTTCTTC.

This clonotype was counted at least ten times. The CDR3 DNA reads TGTGCCAGCATCTCGGCGGGACAGAGGCTTAATGAGCAGTTCTTC. Translation: CASISAGQRLNEQFF. The chain joins TRBV12-3 or TRBV12-4 to TRBJ2-1; the D gene is possibly TRBD1 (7 bases). The V and J ends lost 7 bases and 7 bases respectively, with 20 bases between them. This CDR3 spans 15 amino acids.

This clonotype was observed a single time. The CDR3 loop reads CASSSGEDTEAFF. The DNA of the CDR3 is TGTGCCAGCAGCTCGGGGGAGGACACTGAAGCTTTCTTT. The chain carries TRBV7-9 and TRBJ1-1; maybe TRBD1 (5 bases). The CDR3 spans 13 residues. Deletions cut 4 bases from V and 3 bases from J, with 9 bases between. Germline CDR1 reads SEHNR; CDR2 reads FQNEAQ (reference sequence).